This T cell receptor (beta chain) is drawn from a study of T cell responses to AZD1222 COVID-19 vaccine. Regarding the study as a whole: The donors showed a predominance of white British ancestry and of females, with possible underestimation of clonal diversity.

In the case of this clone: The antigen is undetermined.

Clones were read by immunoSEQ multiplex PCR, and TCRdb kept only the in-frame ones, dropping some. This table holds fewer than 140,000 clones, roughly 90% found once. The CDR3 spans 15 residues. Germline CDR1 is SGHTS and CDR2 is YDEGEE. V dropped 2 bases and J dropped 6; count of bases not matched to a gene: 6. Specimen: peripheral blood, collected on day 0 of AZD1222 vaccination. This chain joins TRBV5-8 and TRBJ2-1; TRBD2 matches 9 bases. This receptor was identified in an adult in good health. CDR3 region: CASSLGLATGNEQFF. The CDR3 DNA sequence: TGTGCCAGCAGCTTAGGACTAGCGACAGGCAATGAGCAGTTCTTC. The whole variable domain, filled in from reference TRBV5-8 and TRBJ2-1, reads EAGVTQSPTHLIKTRGQQATLRCSPISGHTSVYWYQQALGLGLQFLLWYDEGEERNRGNFPPRFSGRQFPNYSSELNVNALELEDSALYLCASSLGLATGNEQFFGPGTRLTVL.